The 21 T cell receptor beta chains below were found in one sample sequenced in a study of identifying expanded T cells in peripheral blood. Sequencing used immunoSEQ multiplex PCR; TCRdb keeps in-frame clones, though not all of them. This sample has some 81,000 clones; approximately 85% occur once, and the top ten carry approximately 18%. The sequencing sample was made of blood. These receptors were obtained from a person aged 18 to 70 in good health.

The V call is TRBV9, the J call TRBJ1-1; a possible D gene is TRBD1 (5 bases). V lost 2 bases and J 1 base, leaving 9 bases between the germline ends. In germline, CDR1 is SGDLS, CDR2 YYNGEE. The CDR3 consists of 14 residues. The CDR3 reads CASSVRQSNTEAFF. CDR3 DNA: TGTGCCAGCAGCGTCCGACAGTCGAACACTGAAGCTTTCTTT.

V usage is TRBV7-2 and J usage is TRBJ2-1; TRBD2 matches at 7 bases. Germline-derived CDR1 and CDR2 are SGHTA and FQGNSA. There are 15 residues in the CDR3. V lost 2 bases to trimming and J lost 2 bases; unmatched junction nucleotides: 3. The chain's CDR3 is CASSLLAGAYNEQFF. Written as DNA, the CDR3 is TGTGCCAGCAGCTTATTAGCGGGTGCCTACAATGAGCAGTTCTTC. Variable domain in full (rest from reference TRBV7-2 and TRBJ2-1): GAGVSQSPSNKVTEKGKDVELRCDPISGHTALYWYRQSLGQGLEFLIYFQGNSAPDKSGLPSDRFSAERTGGSVSTLTIQRTQQEDSAVYLCASSLLAGAYNEQFFGPGTRLTVL.

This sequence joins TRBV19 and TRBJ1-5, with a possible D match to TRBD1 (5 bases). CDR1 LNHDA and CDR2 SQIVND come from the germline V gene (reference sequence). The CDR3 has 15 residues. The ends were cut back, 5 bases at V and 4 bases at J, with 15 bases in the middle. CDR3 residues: CASSSGTGPNQPQHF. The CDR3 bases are TGTGCCAGTAGTTCCGGGACCGGACCAAATCAGCCCCAGCATTTT.

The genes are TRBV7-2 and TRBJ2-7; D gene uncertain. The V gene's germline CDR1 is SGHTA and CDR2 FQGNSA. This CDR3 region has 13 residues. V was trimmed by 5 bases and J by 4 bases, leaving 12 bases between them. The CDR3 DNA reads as TGTGCCAGCAGCCCGCCGATGGGGTACGAGCAGTACTTC. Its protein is CASSPPMGYEQYF.

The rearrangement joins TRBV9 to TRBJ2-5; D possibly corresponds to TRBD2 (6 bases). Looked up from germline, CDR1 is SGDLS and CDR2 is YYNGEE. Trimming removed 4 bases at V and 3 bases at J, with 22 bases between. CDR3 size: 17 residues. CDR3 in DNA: TGTGCCAGCAGCCCCCGGTTCGTCGCGGGATCTGAAGAGACCCAGTACTTC. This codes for CASSPRFVAGSEETQYF.

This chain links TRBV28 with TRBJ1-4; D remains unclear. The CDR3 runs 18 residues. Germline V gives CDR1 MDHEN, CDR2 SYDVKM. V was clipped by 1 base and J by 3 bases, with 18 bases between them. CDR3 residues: CASSLSVIRLGANEKLFF. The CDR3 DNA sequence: TGTGCCAGCAGTTTATCTGTGATCAGGCTCGGGGCTAATGAAAAACTGTTTTTT.

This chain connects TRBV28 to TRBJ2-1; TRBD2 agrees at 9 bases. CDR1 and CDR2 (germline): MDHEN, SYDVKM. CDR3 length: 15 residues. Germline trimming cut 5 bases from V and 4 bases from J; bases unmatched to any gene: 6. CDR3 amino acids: CASSATSGLYNEQFF. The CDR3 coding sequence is TGTGCCAGCAGTGCGACTAGCGGCCTTTACAATGAGCAGTTCTTC.

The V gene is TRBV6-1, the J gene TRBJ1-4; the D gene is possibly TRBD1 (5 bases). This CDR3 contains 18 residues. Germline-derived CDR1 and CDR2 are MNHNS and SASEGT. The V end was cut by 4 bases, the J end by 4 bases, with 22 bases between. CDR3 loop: CASSGGRGRRTSNEKLFF. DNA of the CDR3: TGTGCCAGCAGTGGAGGGAGGGGCCGCCGGACGAGTAATGAAAAACTGTTTTTT.

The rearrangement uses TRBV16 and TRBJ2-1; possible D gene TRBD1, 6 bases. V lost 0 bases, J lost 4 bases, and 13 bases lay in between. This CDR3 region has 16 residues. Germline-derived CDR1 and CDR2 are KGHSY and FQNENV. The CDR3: CASSQSGDNPYNEQFF. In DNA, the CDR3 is TGTGCCAGCAGCCAATCGGGGGACAACCCGTACAATGAGCAGTTCTTC.

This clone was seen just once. The CDR3 protein is CASSQEEGGAFF. The CDR3, as DNA: TGCGCCAGCAGCCAAGAGGAGGGGGGAGCTTTCTTT. V usage is TRBV4-1 and J usage is TRBJ1-1; perhaps TRBD1 as D (6 bases). V lost 0 bases, J lost 10 bases, and 9 bases lay in between. The length of the CDR3 is 12 residues. Looked up from germline, CDR1 is MGHRA and CDR2 is YSYEKL.

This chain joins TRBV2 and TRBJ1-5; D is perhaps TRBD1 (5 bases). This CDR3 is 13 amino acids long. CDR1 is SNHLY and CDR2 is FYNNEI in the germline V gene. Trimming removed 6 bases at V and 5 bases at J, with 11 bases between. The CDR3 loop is CASRGVADQPQHF. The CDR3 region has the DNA TGTGCCAGCAGGGGGGTAGCGGATCAGCCCCAGCATTTT. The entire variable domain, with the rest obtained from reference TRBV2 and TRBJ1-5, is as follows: EPEVTQTPSHQVTQMGQEVILRCVPISNHLYFYWYRQILGQKVEFLVSFYNNEISEKSEIFDDQFSVERPDGSNFTLKIRSTKLEDSAMYFCASRGVADQPQHFGDGTRLSIL.

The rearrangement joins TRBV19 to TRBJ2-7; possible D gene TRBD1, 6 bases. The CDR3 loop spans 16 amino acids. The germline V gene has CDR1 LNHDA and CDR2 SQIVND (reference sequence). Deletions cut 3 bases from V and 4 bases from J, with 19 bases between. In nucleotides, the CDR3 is TGTGCCAGTAGTATGATTCCAGGGGCGGACTCATACGAGCAGTACTTC. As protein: CASSMIPGADSYEQYF.

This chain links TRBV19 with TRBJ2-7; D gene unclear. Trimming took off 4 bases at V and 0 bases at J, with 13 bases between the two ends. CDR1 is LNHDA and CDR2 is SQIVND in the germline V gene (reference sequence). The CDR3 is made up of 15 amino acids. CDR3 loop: CASSTLAASSYEQYF. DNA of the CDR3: TGTGCCAGTAGTACCCTTGCGGCTAGCTCCTACGAGCAGTACTTC. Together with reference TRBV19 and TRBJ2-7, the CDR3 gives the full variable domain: DGGITQSPKYLFRKEGQNVTLSCEQNLNHDAMYWYRQDPGQGLRLIYYSQIVNDFQKGDIAEGYSVSREKKESFPLTVTSAQKNPTAFYLCASSTLAASSYEQYFGPGTRLTVT.

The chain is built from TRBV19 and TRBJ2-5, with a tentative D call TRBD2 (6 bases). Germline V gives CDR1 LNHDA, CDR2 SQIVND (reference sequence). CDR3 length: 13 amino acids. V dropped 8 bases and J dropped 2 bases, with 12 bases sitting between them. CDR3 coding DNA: TGTGCCAGTCGGCGGGGAGTTCAAGAGACCCAGTACTTC. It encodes CASRRGVQETQYF.

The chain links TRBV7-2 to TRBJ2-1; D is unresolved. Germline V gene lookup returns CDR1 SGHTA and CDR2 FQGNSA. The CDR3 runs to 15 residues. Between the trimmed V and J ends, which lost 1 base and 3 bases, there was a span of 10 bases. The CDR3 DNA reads TGTGCCAGCAGCTTAGTTGGCGGTAACTACAATGAGCAGTTCTTC. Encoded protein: CASSLVGGNYNEQFF.

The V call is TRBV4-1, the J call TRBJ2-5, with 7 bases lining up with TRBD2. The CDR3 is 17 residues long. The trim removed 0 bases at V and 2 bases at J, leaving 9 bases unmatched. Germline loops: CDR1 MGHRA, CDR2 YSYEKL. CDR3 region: CASSQDRGGRDQETQYF. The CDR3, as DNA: TGCGCCAGCAGCCAAGATCGGGGAGGGCGGGATCAAGAGACCCAGTACTTC.

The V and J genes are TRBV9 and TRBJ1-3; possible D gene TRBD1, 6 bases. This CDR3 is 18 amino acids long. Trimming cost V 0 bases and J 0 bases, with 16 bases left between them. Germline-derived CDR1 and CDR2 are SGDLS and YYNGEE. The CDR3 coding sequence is TGTGCCAGCAGCGTAGGTTTAGGGGGAACCGCCTCTGGAAACACCATATATTTT. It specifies CASSVGLGGTASGNTIYF.

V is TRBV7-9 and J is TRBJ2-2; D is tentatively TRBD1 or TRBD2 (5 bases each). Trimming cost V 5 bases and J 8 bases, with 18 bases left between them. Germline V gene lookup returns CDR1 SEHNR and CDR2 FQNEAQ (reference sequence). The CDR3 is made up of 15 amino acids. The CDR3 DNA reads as TGTGCCAGCAGCCACCCGAGGGGCGTGGGAGGGGAGCTGTTTTTT. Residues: CASSHPRGVGGELFF.

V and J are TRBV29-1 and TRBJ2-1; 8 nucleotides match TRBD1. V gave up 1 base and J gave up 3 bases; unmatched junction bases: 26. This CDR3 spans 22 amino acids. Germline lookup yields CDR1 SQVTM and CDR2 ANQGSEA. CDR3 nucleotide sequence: TGCAGCGTTGAAGGGATGGAAAGGGACAGGTCGGCTACCGGGACAAACTACAATGAGCAGTTCTTC. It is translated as CSVEGMERDRSATGTNYNEQFF.

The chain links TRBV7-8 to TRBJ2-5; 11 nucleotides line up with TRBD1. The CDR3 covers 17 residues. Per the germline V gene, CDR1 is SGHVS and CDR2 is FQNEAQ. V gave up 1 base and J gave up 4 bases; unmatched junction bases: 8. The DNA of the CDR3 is TGTGCCAGCAGCTTAGGAGGCGGGACAGGGGGAAGAGAGACCCAGTACTTC. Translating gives CASSLGGGTGGRETQYF. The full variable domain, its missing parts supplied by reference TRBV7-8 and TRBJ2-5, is GAGVSQSPRYKVAKRGQDVALRCDPISGHVSLFWYQQALGQGPEFLTYFQNEAQLDKSGLPSDRFFAERPEGSVSTLKIQRTQQEDSAVYLCASSLGGGTGGRETQYFGPGTRLLVL.

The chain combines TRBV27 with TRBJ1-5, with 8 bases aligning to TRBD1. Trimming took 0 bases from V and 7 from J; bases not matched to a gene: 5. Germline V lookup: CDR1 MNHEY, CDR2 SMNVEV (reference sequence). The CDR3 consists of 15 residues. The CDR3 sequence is CASSLSLDRAQPQHF. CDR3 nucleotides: TGTGCCAGCAGTTTATCCCTGGACAGGGCCCAGCCCCAGCATTTT.